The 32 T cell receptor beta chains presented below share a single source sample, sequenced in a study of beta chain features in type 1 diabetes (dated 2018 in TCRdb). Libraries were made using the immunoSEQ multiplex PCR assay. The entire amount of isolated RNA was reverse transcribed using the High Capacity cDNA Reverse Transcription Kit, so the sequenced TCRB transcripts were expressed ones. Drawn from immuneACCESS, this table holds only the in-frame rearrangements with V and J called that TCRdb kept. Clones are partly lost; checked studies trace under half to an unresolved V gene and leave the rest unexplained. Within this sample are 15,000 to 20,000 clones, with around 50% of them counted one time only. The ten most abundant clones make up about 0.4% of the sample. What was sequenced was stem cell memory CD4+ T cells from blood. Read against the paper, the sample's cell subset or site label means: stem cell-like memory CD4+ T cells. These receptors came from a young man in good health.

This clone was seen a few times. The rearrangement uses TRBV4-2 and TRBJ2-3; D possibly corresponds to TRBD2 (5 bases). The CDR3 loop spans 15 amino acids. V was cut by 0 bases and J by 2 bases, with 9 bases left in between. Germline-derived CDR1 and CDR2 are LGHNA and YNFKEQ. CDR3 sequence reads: CASSQEAVYTDTQYF. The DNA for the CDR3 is TGTGCCAGCAGCCAAGAAGCGGTATACACAGATACGCAGTATTTT.

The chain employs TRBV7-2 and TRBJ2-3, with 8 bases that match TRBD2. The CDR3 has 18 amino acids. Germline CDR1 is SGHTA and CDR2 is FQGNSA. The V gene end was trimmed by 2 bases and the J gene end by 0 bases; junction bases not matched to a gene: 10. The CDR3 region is CASSLRTSRVTSTDTQYF. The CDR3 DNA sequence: TGTGCCAGCAGCTTAAGGACTAGCCGCGTGACTAGCACAGATACGCAGTATTTT.

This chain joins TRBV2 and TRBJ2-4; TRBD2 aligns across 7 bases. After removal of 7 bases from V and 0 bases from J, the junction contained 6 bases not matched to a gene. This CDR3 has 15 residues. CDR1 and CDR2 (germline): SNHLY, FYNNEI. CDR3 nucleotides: TGTGCCAGCAACCCTCTAGCGGCAGCCAAAAACATTCAGTACTTC. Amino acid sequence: CASNPLAAAKNIQYF.

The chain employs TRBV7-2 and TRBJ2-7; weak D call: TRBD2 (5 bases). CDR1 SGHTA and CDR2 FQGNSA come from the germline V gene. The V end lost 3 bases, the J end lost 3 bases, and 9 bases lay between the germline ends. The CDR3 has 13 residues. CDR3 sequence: CASSLPTSYEQYF. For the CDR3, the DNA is TGTGCCAGCAGCTTGCCAACTAGCTACGAGCAGTACTTC.

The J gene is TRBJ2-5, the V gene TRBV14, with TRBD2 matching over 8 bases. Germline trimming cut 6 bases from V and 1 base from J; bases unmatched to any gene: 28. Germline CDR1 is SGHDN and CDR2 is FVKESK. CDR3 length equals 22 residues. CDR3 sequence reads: CASSPRSPWDIRGRLLQETQYF. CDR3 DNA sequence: TGTGCCAGCAGTCCAAGATCGCCGTGGGACATACGCGGGAGGCTCCTCCAAGAGACCCAGTACTTC.

The CDR3 region is CASRRQGMGQPQHF. The CDR3 DNA follows: TGTGCCAGTAGGCGGCAGGGGATGGGGCAGCCCCAGCATTTT. The chain carries TRBV19 and TRBJ1-5, with a tentative D call TRBD1 (6 bases). The CDR3 length is 14 residues. Germline values: CDR1 LNHDA, CDR2 SQIVND (reference sequence). V was shortened by 6 bases and J by 7 bases, with 16 bases between the two germline ends.

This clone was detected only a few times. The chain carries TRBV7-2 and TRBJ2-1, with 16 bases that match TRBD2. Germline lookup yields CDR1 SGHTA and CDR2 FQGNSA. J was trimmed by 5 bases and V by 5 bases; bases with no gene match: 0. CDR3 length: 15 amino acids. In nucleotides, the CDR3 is TGTGCCAGCAGCGGGACTAGCGGGAGGGACAATGAGCAGTTCTTC. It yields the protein CASSGTSGRDNEQFF.

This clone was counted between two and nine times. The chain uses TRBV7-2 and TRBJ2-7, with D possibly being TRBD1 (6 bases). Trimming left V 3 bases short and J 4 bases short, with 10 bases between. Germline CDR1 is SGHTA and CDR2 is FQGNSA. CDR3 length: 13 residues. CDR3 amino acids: CASSFDRSYEQYF. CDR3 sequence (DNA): TGTGCCAGCAGCTTTGACAGGAGTTACGAGCAGTACTTC.

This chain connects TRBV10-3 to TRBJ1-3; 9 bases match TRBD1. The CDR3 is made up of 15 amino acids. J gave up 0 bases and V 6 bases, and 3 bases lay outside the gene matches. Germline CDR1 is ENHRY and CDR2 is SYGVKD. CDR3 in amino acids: CAISVTGGSGNTIYF. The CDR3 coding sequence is TGTGCCATCAGCGTGACAGGGGGCTCTGGAAACACCATATATTTT.

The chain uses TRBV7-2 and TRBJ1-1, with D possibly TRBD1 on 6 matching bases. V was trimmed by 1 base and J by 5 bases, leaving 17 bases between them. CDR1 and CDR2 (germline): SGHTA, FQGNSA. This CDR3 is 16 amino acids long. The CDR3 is CASSLVGGRFGTEAFF. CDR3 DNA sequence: TGTGCCAGCAGCTTAGTGGGGGGGCGCTTCGGGACTGAAGCTTTCTTT. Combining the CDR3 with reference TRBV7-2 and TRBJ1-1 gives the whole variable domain GAGVSQSPSNKVTEKGKDVELRCDPISGHTALYWYRQSLGQGLEFLIYFQGNSAPDKSGLPSDRFSAERTGGSVSTLTIQRTQQEDSAVYLCASSLVGGRFGTEAFFGQGTRLTVV.

CDR3 residues: CASILDRNTEAFF. The CDR3 DNA reads as TGTGCCAGCATCCTGGACAGGAACACTGAAGCTTTCTTT. This chain connects TRBV2 to TRBJ1-1; D is perhaps TRBD1 (6 bases). Between the trimmed V and J ends, which lost 7 bases and 1 base, there was a span of 10 bases. The CDR3 covers 13 residues. CDR1 is SNHLY and CDR2 is FYNNEI in the germline V gene.

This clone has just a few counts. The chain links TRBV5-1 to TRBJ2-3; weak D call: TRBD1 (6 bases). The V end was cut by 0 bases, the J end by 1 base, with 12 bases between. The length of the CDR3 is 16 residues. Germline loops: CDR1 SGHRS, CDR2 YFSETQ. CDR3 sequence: CASSLGTVRGTDTQYF. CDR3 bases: TGCGCCAGCAGCTTGGGGACAGTTAGGGGCACAGATACGCAGTATTTT.

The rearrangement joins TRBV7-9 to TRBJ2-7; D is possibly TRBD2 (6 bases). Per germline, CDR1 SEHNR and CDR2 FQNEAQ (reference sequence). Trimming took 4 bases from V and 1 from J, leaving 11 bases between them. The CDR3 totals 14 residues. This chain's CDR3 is CASSSGGISYEQYF. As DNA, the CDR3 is TGTGCCAGCAGCTCCGGCGGGATTTCCTACGAGCAGTACTTC.

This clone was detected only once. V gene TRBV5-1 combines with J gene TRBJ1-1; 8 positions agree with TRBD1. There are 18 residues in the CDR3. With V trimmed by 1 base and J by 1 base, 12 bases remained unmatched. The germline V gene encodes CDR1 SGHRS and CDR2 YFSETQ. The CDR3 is CASSLSFSGGGRNTEAFF. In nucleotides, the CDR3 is TGCGCCAGCAGCTTGAGTTTTTCAGGGGGCGGCCGGAACACTGAAGCTTTCTTT.

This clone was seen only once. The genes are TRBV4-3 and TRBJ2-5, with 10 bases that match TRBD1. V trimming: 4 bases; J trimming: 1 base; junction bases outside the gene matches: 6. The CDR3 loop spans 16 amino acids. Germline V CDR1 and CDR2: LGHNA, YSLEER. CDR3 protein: CASSRGQGGLQETQYF. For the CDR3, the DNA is TGCGCCAGCAGCCGAGGACAGGGGGGACTCCAAGAGACCCAGTACTTC.

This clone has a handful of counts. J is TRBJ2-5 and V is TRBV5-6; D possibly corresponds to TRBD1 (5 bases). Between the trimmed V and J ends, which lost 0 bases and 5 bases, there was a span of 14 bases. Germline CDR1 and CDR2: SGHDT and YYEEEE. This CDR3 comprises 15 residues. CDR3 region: CASSLAAGFGETQYF. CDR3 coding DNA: TGTGCCAGCAGCTTGGCAGCAGGGTTCGGGGAGACCCAGTACTTC.

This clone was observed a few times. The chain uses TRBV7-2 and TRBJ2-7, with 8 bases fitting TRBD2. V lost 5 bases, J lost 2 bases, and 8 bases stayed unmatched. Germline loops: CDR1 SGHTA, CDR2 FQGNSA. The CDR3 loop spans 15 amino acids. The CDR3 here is CASSPSGSSAYEQYF. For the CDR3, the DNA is TGTGCCAGCAGCCCGAGCGGGAGTAGCGCCTACGAGCAGTACTTC.

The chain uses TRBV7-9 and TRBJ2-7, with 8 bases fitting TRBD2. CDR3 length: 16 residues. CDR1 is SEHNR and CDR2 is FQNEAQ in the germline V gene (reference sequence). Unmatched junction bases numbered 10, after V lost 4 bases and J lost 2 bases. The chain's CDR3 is CASSSFRGGRPYEQYF. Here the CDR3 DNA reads TGTGCCAGCAGCTCCTTCCGGGGGGGTCGCCCCTACGAGCAGTACTTC.

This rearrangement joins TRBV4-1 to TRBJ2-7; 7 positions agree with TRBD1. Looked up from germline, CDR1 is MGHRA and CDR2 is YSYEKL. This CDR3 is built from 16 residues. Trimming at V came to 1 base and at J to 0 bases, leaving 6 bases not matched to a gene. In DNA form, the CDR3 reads TGCGCCAGCAGCCAAGTTTCACAGGGGATCTCCTACGAGCAGTACTTC. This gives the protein CASSQVSQGISYEQYF.

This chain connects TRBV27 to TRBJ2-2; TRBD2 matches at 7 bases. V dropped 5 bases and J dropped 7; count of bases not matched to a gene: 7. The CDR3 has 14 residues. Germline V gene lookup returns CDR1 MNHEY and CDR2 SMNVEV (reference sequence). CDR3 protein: CASSPGRGGGELFF. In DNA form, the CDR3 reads TGTGCCAGCAGTCCTGGACGCGGGGGCGGGGAGCTGTTTTTT.

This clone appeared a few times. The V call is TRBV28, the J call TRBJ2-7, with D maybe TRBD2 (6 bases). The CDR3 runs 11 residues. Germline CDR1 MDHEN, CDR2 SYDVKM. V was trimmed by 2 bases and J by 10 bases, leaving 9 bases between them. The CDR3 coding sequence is TGTGCCAGCAGTTTAGGGGGGAACCAGTACTTC. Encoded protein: CASSLGGNQYF.

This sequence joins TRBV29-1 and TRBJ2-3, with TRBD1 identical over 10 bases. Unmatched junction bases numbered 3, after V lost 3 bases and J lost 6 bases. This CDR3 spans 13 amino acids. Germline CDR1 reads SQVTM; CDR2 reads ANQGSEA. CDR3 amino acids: CSVEGQGLDTQYF. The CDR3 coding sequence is TGCAGCGTTGAGGGACAGGGGCTGGATACGCAGTATTTT.

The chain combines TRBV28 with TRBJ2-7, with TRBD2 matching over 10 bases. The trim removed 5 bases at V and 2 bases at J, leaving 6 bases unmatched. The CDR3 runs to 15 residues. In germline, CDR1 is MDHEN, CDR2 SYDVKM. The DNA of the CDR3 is TGTGCCAGCAGTCCCACCGGGACTAGCGCCTACGAGCAGTACTTC. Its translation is CASSPTGTSAYEQYF.

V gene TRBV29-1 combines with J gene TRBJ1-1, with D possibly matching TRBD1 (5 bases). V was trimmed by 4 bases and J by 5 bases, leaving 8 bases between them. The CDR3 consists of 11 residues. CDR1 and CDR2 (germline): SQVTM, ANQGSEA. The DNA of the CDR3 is TGCAGCGTTGTGGCAGGGACTGAAGCTTTCTTT. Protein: CSVVAGTEAFF.

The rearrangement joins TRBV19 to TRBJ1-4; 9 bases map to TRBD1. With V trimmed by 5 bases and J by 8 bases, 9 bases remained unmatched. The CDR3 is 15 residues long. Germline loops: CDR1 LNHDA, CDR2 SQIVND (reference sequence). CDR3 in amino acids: CASSVSGTGKEKLFF. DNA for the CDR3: TGTGCCAGTAGTGTGTCCGGGACAGGGAAAGAAAAACTGTTTTTT.

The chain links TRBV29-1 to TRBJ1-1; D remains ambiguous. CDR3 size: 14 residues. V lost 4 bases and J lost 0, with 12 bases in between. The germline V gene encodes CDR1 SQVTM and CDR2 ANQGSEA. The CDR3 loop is CSVVLGSLNTEAFF. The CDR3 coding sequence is TGCAGCGTTGTGCTAGGATCGTTGAACACTGAAGCTTTCTTT. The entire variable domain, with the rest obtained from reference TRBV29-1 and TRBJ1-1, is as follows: SAVISQKPSRDICQRGTSLTIQCQVDSQVTMMFWYRQQPGQSLTLIATANQGSEATYESGFVIDKFPISRPNLTFSTLTVSNMSPEDSSIYLCSVVLGSLNTEAFFGQGTRLTVV.

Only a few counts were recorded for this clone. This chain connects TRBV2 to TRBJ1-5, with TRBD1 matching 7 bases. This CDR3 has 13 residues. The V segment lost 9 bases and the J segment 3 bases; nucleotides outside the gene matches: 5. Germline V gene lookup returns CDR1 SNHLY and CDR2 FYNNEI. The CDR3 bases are TGTGCCAGGAGCACAGGGGCCAATCAGCCCCAGCATTTT. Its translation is CARSTGANQPQHF.

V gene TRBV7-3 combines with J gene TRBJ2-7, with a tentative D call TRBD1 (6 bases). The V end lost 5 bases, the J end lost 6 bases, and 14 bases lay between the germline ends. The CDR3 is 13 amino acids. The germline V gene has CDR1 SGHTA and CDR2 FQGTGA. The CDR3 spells CASSRTEWTEQYF. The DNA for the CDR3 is TGTGCCAGCAGCCGGACAGAGTGGACCGAGCAGTACTTC.

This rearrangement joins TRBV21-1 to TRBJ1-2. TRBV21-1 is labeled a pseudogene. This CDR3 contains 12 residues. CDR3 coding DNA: TGTGCCAGCAGCAAAGTGGGAGAGAACTACACCTTC. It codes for CASSKVGENYTF.

The CDR3 DNA is TGTGCCAGCAGCCGACAGGTGAACACTGAAGCTTTCTTT. Its translation is CASSRQVNTEAFF. The chain uses TRBV7-2 and TRBJ1-1; TRBD1 might be the D (6 bases). The CDR3 length is 13 residues. V was shortened by 5 bases and J by 0 bases, with 7 bases between the two germline ends. In germline, CDR1 is SGHTA, CDR2 FQGNSA. The full variable domain, completed using reference TRBV7-2 and TRBJ1-1, is GAGVSQSPSNKVTEKGKDVELRCDPISGHTALYWYRQSLGQGLEFLIYFQGNSAPDKSGLPSDRFSAERTGGSVSTLTIQRTQQEDSAVYLCASSRQVNTEAFFGQGTRLTVV.

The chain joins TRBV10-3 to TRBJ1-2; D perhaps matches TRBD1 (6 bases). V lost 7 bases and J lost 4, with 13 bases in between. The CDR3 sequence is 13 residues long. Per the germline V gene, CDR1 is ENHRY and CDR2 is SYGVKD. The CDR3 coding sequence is TGTGCCATCACTAAACCGGACAGCTATGGCTACACCTTC. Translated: CAITKPDSYGYTF.

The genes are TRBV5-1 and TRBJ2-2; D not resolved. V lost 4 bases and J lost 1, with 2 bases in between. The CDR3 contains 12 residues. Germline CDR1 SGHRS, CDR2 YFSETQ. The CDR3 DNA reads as TGCGCCAGCAGCCAGAACACCGGGGAGCTGTTTTTT. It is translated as CASSQNTGELFF.